A single T cell receptor (beta chain) is shown here with its context. Antigen specificity is unknown. The naive CD8 subset, CD45RO-negative cells positively selected for CCR7, excluded terminally differentiated effector memory CD45RA+ cells. Trimming cost V 5 bases and J 4 bases; bases outside gene matches: 10. This CDR3 has 17 amino acids. CDR1 and CDR2 from the germline V gene are MNHEY and SMNVEV (reference sequence). The sample comes from a study of shared clonotypes between healthy human individuals. About the study: The donors, two women and a few men, were aged 18 to 49. Overall study results and limits: Among four donors, roughly 5.5% of naive CD4 clonotypes were found in common. Naive subsets tended to show greater estimated richness than memory subsets.

Here immunoSEQ multiplex PCR was the method, and the copy in TCRdb shows in-frame clones only, minus some. The data show 550,000 to 600,000 clones, with about 98% seen just once and more than 0.3% held by the top ten. The receptor was isolated from a man aged 30 to 45 in good health. Specimen: naive CD8+ T cells sorted from blood. The V gene is TRBV27, the J gene TRBJ2-3, with 12 bases matching TRBD2. CDR3 nucleotide sequence: TGTGCCAGCAGTCCGGAACGACTAGCGGGAGACGCAGATACGCAGTATTTT. Protein: CASSPERLAGDADTQYF.